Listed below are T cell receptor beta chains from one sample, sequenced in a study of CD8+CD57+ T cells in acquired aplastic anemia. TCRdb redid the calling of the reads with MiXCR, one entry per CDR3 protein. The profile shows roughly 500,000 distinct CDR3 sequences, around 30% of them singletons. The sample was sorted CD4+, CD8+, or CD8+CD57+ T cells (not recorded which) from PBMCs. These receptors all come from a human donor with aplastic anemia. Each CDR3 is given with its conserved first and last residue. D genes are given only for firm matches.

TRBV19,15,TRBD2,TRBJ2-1,CASSLWGGGAREQFF
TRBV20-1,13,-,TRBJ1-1,CSATNTAVTEAFF
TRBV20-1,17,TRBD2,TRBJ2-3,CSASTSGKLSSTDTQYF
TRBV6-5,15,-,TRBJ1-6,CASSYGWGRMPPLHF
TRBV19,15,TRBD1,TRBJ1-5,CASSSGQGGTQPQHF
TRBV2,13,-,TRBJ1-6,CASIGQRGTPLHF
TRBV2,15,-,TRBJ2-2,CASRRGFANTGELFF
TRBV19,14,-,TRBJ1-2,CASSIEGGNYGYTF
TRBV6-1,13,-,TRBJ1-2,CASSTWGEGGYTF
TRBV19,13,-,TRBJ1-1,CASSFSDRPEPFF
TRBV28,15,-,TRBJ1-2,CASSLLRQDAYGYTF
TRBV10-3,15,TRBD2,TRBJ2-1,CAISKTSGNVNEQFF
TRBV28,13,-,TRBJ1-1,CASSLPHATEAFF
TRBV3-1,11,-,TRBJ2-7,CASSHSSEQYF
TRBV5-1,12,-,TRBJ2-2,CASSSSTGELFF
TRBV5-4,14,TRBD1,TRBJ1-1,CASSLRDRNTEAFF
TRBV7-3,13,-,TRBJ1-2,CASSLTGLGGYTF
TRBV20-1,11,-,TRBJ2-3,CSAIRTDTQYF
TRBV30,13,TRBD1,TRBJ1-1,CAWHGTGGTEAFF
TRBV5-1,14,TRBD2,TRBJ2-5,CASGRTSGQETQYF
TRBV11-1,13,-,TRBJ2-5,CASSRSGPETQYF
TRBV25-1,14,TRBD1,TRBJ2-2,CASSGTGEGGELFF